The entry that follows covers one T cell receptor beta chain sequence. This receptor's antigen is unknown. No qualities accompany the bases; no much larger clone lies one base away. Counted from cysteine to phenylalanine, this CDR3 has 13 amino acids. Only the CDR3 region is kept as DNA, spanning 39 bases read in frame from base 1. V is reduced by 6 bases and J by 4 bases, leaving a spacing of 13 bases between them. Based on the germline V gene, the CDR1 and CDR2 sequences are SNHLY and FYNNEI. Each donor gave one peripheral blood draw, averaging approximately 0.11 L, which was collected into heparinised tubes. Using a panel that included CD45RO, CCR7, CD25, CD127, CD95 and CD27, naive, central memory, regulatory and stem cell-like memory CD4+ T cells were sorted on a BD FACSAria II. Every sorted population had a purity above 95%. Right away, PBMCs were isolated by Lymphoprep density gradient centrifugation and were stained directly, with no culture step. So that batch effects would be minimized, each experiment stained and sorted samples in pairs, pairing one healthy donor with one patient.

The data are from a study of beta chain features in type 1 diabetes (dated by TCRdb to 2017 to 2018). The study in broad terms: Mean age, gender distribution, total cell number and subset yield were not different between patients and healthy donors. Across all samples, some 110,000,000 sorted cells were examined, and cell number per subset correlated strongly with RNA yield. In the study, TCRB repertoires of sorted circulating CD4+ T cell subsets from recently diagnosed type 1 diabetes patients were compared with those of matched healthy donors. Regulatory and stem cell-like memory subsets were isolated from only 8 patients and about eight healthy donors, whereas naive and central memory subsets came from all 30 or so donors.

Results the study describes overall, beyond this receptor: Shorter templates might be favored by PCR, yet because patient and control samples were amplified and corrected together, any such skew would affect both groups equally. At VDJ recombination sites, patients with type 1 diabetes made fewer insertions and deleted more nucleotides, a pattern implying thymic rearrangement abnormalities. Naive, central memory and regulatory TCRB repertoires appeared to be more similar among patients than among healthy donors. Because cDNA was sequenced instead of genomic DNA, highly expressing activated cells could be over-represented, though the groups showed no difference in activation or CD3 levels. In all four CD4+ subsets, TCRB CDR3 length was moderately but significantly shorter in type 1 diabetes patients. Only small numbers of individuals were included in the HLA sub-analyses, which left unresolved whether HLA type had any influence on TCRB rearrangement.

The High Capacity cDNA Reverse Transcription Kit was used to reverse transcribe all of the isolated RNA, meaning that expressed TCRB transcripts were what got sequenced. Naive, central memory and regulatory T cell samples underwent deep immunoSEQ sequencing, averaging around 3.7 million total reads per sample. Sorted cells were lysed in RLT buffer, and RNA was extracted using DNase-treated RNeasy Micro or Mini kits according to cell number. Each cell subset was processed separately to prevent cross-contamination, with patient and healthy donor samples processed together. The immunoSEQ multiplex PCR was used to amplify TCRB sequences from cDNA, generating 87-bp fragments that spanned the CDR3 region. The amplicons were sequenced using the Illumina HiSeq platform. Turning to the authors' computational methods: PCR bias was computationally corrected using synthetic template baselines, reads within Hamming distance 2 were collapsed, and singletons that could not be merged were discarded. Reads were aligned against IMGT so that V, D and J genes, CDR3 length and insertions or deletions at six rearrangement sites could be assigned. Clonotype counts were normalized to sorted cell number within each subset before computing true diversity and Gini coefficients with the tcR R package. Repertoire sharing was quantified using the overlap coefficient calculated on TCRB nucleotide sequences. As a proxy for the pre-selection repertoire, out-of-frame TCRB sequences from naive cells were analyzed. TCRdb's version of the immuneACCESS table is confined to in-frame rearrangements and falls short of the full clone set. An unresolved V gene accounts for under half of the shortfall where checked; the remainder is of unknown origin. V, J and clone size reflect that table, while D and trimming were determined from the DNA. The table for this sample lists some 290,000 clones; over 11% of them were counted only once. 0.017% of the sample lies in the top ten.

This TCR came from a man aged 30 to 39 with type 1 diabetes. The rearrangement combines TRBV2 with TRBJ2-7; TRBD1 could be the D gene, as 5 bases match. Sequencing input: naive CD4+ T cells from blood. Per the publication, the cell subset or site label means: true naive CD4+ T cells. This receptor has the CDR3 CASSGHVRYEQYF. The base sequence is TGTGCCAGCAGCGGACACGTAAGATACGAGCAGTACTTC.